Listed below are T cell receptor beta chains from one sample, sequenced in a study of CD8 T cells in Susac syndrome. TCRdb re-analysed the immunoSEQ multiplex PCR reads in MiXCR, keeping a single row per CDR3 protein. The table lists around 71,000 distinct CDR3 sequences, approximately 93% of them singletons, with about 0.14% in the top ten. Sequencing was carried out using CD4+ T cells from PBMCs. These receptors originate from a human donor with Susac syndrome. The CDR3 runs from the conserved cysteine through the conserved F or W. A D gene is named only where the DNA matches it firmly.

V gene	J gene	CDR3 length	D gene	CDR3 protein	CDR3 DNA
TRBV28	TRBJ2-7	15	-	CASSFRTPGPYEQYF	TGTGCCAGCAGTTTCAGGACACCAGGCCCCTACGAGCAGTACTTC
TRBV30	TRBJ1-2	12	TRBD1	CAWLGTGGDYTF	TGTGCCTGGCTCGGGACAGGGGGCGACTACACCTTC
TRBV5-1	TRBJ2-5	14	-	CASSVYRDTETQYF	TGCGCCAGCAGCGTCTACCGGGATACAGAGACCCAGTACTTC
TRBV3-1	TRBJ2-3	14	-	CASSQRGGTDTQYF	TGTGCCAGCAGCCAAAGGGGCGGCACAGATACGCAGTATTTT
TRBV5-6	TRBJ2-5	13	TRBD2	CASGIGTTETQYF	TGTGCCAGCGGCATAGGGACTACGGAGACCCAGTACTTC
TRBV6-2/TRBV6-3	TRBJ2-6	14	-	CASREKQGANVLTF	TGTGCCAGCAGAGAAAAGCAAGGGGCCAACGTCCTGACTTTC
TRBV6-5	TRBJ1-2	15	-	CASSYSRSLNYGYTF	TGTGCCAGCAGTTACTCGAGATCTCTTAACTATGGCTACACCTTC
TRBV18	TRBJ1-5	14	-	CASSPGGPNQPQHF	TGTGCCAGCTCACCAGGGGGGCCCAATCAGCCCCAGCATTTT
TRBV28	TRBJ1-4	13	-	CASFGPSNEKLFF	TGTGCCAGCTTCGGGCCGAGTAACGAAAAACTGTTTTTT
TRBV6-1	TRBJ2-3	15	-	CASSEYGARTDTQYF	TGTGCCAGCAGTGAATACGGGGCCCGCACAGATACGCAGTATTTT
TRBV9	TRBJ2-6	14	-	CASHGSSGANVLTF	TGTGCCAGCCACGGGAGCTCTGGGGCCAACGTCCTGACTTTC
TRBV11-3	TRBJ2-1	13	-	CASSHTLYNEQFF	TGTGCCAGCAGCCATACACTCTACAATGAGCAGTTCTTC
TRBV7-8	TRBJ2-3	12	-	CASSLEWDTQYF	TGTGCCAGCAGCTTAGAATGGGATACGCAGTATTTT
TRBV3-1	TRBJ2-1	18	TRBD1	CASSQDWGTGVTYNEQFF	TGTGCCAGCAGCCAAGATTGGGGGACAGGGGTGACCTACAATGAGCAGTTCTTC
TRBV6-2/TRBV6-3	TRBJ2-5	15	-	CASSYSNWGAGAQYF	TGTGCCAGCAGTTACTCCAATTGGGGGGCTGGGGCCCAGTACTTC
TRBV20-1	TRBJ2-1	14	-	CSAISRTAYNEQFF	TGCAGTGCTATTTCCCGGACAGCCTACAATGAGCAGTTCTTC
TRBV3-1	TRBJ1-2	15	TRBD1	CASSHRDQGAGGYTF	TGTGCCAGCAGCCACCGCGATCAGGGGGCCGGTGGCTACACCTTC
TRBV20-1	TRBJ2-3	16	-	CSARQQNSPSTDTQYF	TGCAGTGCTAGACAGCAGAACTCCCCTAGCACAGATACGCAGTATTTT
TRBV6-5	TRBJ2-3	14	-	CASRPDLSTDTQYF	TGTGCCTCCCGACCAGACCTCAGCACAGATACGCAGTATTTT
TRBV6-2/TRBV6-3	TRBJ2-3	17	TRBD2	CASSYAWRGASTDTQYF	TGTGCCAGCAGTTACGCTTGGCGGGGGGCTAGCACAGATACGCAGTATTTT